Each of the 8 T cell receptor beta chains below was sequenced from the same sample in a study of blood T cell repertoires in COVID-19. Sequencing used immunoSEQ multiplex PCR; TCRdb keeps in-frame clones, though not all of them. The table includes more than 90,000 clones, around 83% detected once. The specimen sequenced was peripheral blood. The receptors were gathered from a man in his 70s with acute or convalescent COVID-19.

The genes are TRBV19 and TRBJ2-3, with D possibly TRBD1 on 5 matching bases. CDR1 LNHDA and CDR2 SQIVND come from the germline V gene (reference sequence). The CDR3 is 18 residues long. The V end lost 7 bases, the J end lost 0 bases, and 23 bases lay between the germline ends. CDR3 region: CASTGLPLVKTSTDTQYF. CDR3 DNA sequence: TGTGCCAGTACAGGGTTACCCTTAGTAAAGACTAGCACAGATACGCAGTATTTT.

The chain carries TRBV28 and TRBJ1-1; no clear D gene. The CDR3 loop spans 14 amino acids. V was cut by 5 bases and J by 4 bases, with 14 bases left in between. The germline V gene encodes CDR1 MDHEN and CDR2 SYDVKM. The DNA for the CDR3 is TGTGCCAGCAGTCCCCCGACATTAACCACTGAAGCTTTCTTT. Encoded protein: CASSPPTLTTEAFF.

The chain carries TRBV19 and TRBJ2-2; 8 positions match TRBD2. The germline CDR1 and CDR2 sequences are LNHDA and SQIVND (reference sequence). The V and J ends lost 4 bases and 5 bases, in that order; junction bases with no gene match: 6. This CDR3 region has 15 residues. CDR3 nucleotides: TGTGCCAGTAGTAACCAGCGGGAGTATACCGGGGAGCTGTTTTTT. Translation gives CASSNQREYTGELFF.

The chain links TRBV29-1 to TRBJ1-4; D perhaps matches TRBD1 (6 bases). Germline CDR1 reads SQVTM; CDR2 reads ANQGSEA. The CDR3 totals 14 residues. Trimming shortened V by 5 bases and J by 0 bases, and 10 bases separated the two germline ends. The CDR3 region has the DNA TGCAGCGTTCAGGGGAAGGCAACTAATGAAAAACTGTTTTTT. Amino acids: CSVQGKATNEKLFF.

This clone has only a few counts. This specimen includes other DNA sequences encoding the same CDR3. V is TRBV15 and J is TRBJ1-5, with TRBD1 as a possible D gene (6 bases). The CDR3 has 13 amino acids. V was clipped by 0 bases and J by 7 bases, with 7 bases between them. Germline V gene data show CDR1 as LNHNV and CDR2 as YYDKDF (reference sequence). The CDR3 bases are TGTGCCACCAGCAGAGATCAGGGGCAGCCCCAGCATTTT. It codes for CATSRDQGQPQHF. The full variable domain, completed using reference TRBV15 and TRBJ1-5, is DAMVIQNPRYQVTQFGKPVTLSCSQTLNHNVMYWYQQKSSQAPKLLFHYYDKDFNNEADTPDNFQSRRPNTSFCFLDIRSPGLGDTAMYLCATSRDQGQPQHFGDGTRLSIL.

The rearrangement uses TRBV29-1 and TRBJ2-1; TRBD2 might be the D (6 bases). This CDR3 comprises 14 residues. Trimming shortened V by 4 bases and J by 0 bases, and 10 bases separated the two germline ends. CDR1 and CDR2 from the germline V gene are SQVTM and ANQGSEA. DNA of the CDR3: TGCAGCGTTGTGGGCGGGAACTCCTACAATGAGCAGTTCTTC. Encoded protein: CSVVGGNSYNEQFF.

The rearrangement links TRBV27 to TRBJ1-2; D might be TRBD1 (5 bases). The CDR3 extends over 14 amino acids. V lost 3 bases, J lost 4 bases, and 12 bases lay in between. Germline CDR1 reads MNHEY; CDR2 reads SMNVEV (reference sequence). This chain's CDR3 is CASSFVDRPYGYTF. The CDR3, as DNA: TGTGCCAGCAGTTTCGTCGACAGACCCTATGGCTACACCTTC.

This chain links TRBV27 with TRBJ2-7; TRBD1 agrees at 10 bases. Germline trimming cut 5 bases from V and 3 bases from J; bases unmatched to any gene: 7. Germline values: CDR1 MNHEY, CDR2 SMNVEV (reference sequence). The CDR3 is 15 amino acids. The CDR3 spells CASSLRRDRGYEQYF. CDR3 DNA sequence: TGTGCCAGCAGTCTCCGTCGGGACAGGGGCTACGAGCAGTACTTC.